The 2 T cell receptor beta chains in this list originate from one sample, sequenced in a study of cytomegalovirus exposure and HLA in healthy donors. The PCR had 60 Vbeta and 13 Jbeta primers. Measured with immunoSEQ multiplex PCR; TCRdb has only the in-frame clones, and not every one. This table holds 200,000 to 250,000 clones, approximately 80% found once. Sequenced sample: PBMCs. All receptors derive from a man between 25 and 39 years old in good health and CMV-seronegative.

This chain uses TRBV5-1 with TRBJ1-1; D gene uncertain. Trimming stripped 4 bases from V and 1 base from J, with 14 bases between. The length of the CDR3 is 15 residues. CDR1 and CDR2 (germline): SGHRS, YFSETQ. DNA for the CDR3: TGCGCCAGCAGCCTAGACGGGAACGGGAACACTGAAGCTTTCTTT. Encoded protein: CASSLDGNGNTEAFF.

V usage is TRBV2 and J usage is TRBJ1-2; possibly TRBD1 for D (5 bases). CDR1 SNHLY and CDR2 FYNNEI come from the germline V gene. The CDR3 runs to 14 residues. Trimming removed 6 bases from V and 0 bases from J, with 11 bases in between. CDR3 in amino acids: CASRRGDANYGYTF. Written as DNA, the CDR3 is TGTGCCAGCAGAAGGGGTGATGCTAACTATGGCTACACCTTC.